The rows below give T cell receptor beta chains drawn from one sample of a study of T cell responses to AZD1222 COVID-19 vaccine. The method was immunoSEQ multiplex PCR; TCRdb's version includes in-frame clones alone and lacks a portion of them. This sample has 98,000 or so clones, with roughly 86% found just once. Material: peripheral blood, obtained 28 days after the second dose of the MenACWY control vaccine. Source of these receptors: an adult who received the MenACWY meningococcal vaccine as a control. The CDR3 runs from the conserved cysteine through the conserved F or W. Each record gives: J gene, V gene, D gene, clone size, CDR3 protein, CDR3 DNA. The D gene is left open where the match is weak. Size values are once, few and many counts, or a class for expanded clones, and some rows have none.

j_gene: TRBJ1-5
v_gene: TRBV28
d_gene: TRBD1
abundance: NA
CDR3aa: CASSAAQGASQPQHF
CDR3nt: TGTGCCAGCAGTGCAGCTCAGGGGGCATCTCAGCCCCAGCATTTT

j_gene: TRBJ1-4
v_gene: TRBV7-9
d_gene: NA
abundance: NA
CDR3aa: CASKQLSDEKLFF
CDR3nt: TGTGCCAGCAAGCAGCTCAGCGATGAAAAACTGTTTTTT

j_gene: TRBJ2-7
v_gene: TRBV4-1
d_gene: TRBD1
abundance: NA
CDR3aa: CASSQAQGAGEQYF
CDR3nt: TGCGCCAGCAGCCAAGCCCAGGGGGCGGGCGAGCAGTACTTC

j_gene: TRBJ1-6
v_gene: TRBV7-2
d_gene: TRBD1
abundance: NA
CDR3aa: CASSPGTGTSPLHF
CDR3nt: TGTGCCAGCAGCCCCGGGACAGGGACTTCACCCCTCCACTTT

j_gene: TRBJ1-1
v_gene: TRBV19
d_gene: NA
abundance: NA
CDR3aa: CASIDGRRGGTEAFF
CDR3nt: TGTGCCAGTATCGACGGACGGAGGGGAGGCACTGAAGCTTTCTTT

j_gene: TRBJ1-1
v_gene: TRBV18
d_gene: NA
abundance: NA
CDR3aa: CASSLGQNTEAFF
CDR3nt: TGTGCCAGCTCACTCGGACAGAACACTGAAGCTTTCTTT

j_gene: TRBJ2-3
v_gene: TRBV9
d_gene: NA
abundance: NA
CDR3aa: CASSQDTYTDTQYF
CDR3nt: TGTGCCAGCAGCCAGGACACCTACACAGATACGCAGTATTTT

j_gene: TRBJ1-5
v_gene: TRBV11-2
d_gene: TRBD1
abundance: NA
CDR3aa: CASSPGTGPQPQHF
CDR3nt: TGTGCCAGCAGCCCGGGGACAGGGCCTCAGCCCCAGCATTTT

j_gene: TRBJ2-5
v_gene: TRBV4-1
d_gene: NA
abundance: once
CDR3aa: CASSQGRFGAQETQYF
CDR3nt: TGCGCCAGCAGCCAAGGGCGTTTCGGAGCCCAAGAGACCCAGTACTTC

j_gene: TRBJ1-1
v_gene: TRBV11-2
d_gene: TRBD1
abundance: NA
CDR3aa: CASSLGQGVWNTEAFF
CDR3nt: TGTGCCAGCAGCCTGGGACAGGGGGTTTGGAACACTGAAGCTTTCTTT

j_gene: TRBJ2-1
v_gene: TRBV7-2
d_gene: TRBD1
abundance: NA
CDR3aa: CASSPRTGGVGEQFF
CDR3nt: TGTGCCAGCAGCCCCCGGACAGGCGGTGTAGGCGAGCAGTTCTTC

j_gene: TRBJ1-4
v_gene: TRBV28
d_gene: NA
abundance: NA
CDR3aa: CASSLQAATNEKLFF
CDR3nt: TGTGCCAGCAGTTTACAGGCTGCAACTAATGAAAAACTGTTTTTT

j_gene: TRBJ2-1
v_gene: TRBV5-1
d_gene: TRBD2
abundance: once
CDR3aa: CASSLGRGGQEPNEQFF
CDR3nt: TGCGCCAGCAGCTTGGGGCGGGGGGGCCAGGAGCCCAATGAGCAGTTCTTC

j_gene: TRBJ1-5
v_gene: TRBV16
d_gene: TRBD1
abundance: NA
CDR3aa: CASRRTGNQPQHF
CDR3nt: TGTGCCAGCAGAAGGACAGGGAATCAGCCCCAGCATTTT

j_gene: TRBJ2-2
v_gene: TRBV29-1
d_gene: TRBD2
abundance: NA
CDR3aa: CSAIAGDNTGELFF
CDR3nt: TGCAGCGCTATAGCGGGGGACAACACCGGGGAGCTGTTTTTT

j_gene: TRBJ2-7
v_gene: TRBV7-8
d_gene: NA
abundance: once
CDR3aa: CASSAQTIYEQYF
CDR3nt: TGTGCCAGCAGCGCACAGACCATCTACGAGCAGTACTTC

j_gene: TRBJ2-1
v_gene: TRBV7-9
d_gene: TRBD1
abundance: NA
CDR3aa: CASSPGQGNNEQFF
CDR3nt: TGTGCCAGCAGCCCCGGACAGGGGAACAATGAGCAGTTCTTC

j_gene: TRBJ2-3
v_gene: TRBV7-8
d_gene: TRBD2
abundance: NA
CDR3aa: CASSPTSGTSTDTQYF
CDR3nt: TGTGCCAGCAGCCCGACTAGCGGTACTAGCACAGATACGCAGTATTTT

j_gene: TRBJ2-5
v_gene: TRBV11-2
d_gene: NA
abundance: NA
CDR3aa: CASSPRGLSVGETQYF
CDR3nt: TGTGCCAGCAGCCCTCGAGGGCTAAGTGTGGGAGAGACCCAGTACTTC

j_gene: TRBJ2-5
v_gene: TRBV29-1
d_gene: TRBD2
abundance: NA
CDR3aa: CSVKVGGKETQYF
CDR3nt: TGCAGCGTTAAGGTCGGGGGGAAAGAGACCCAGTACTTC

j_gene: TRBJ2-2
v_gene: TRBV6-2/TRBV6-3
d_gene: NA
abundance: NA
CDR3aa: CASSPQVWPDNTGELFF
CDR3nt: TGTGCCAGCAGTCCCCAAGTCTGGCCGGACAACACCGGGGAGCTGTTTTTT

j_gene: TRBJ2-7
v_gene: TRBV14
d_gene: NA
abundance: once
CDR3aa: CASSRSTGRYEQYF
CDR3nt: TGTGCCAGCAGTAGATCGACAGGGAGGTACGAGCAGTACTTC

j_gene: TRBJ1-2
v_gene: TRBV28
d_gene: TRBD1
abundance: NA
CDR3aa: CASSFGQGLMGYTF
CDR3nt: TGTGCCAGCAGTTTCGGACAGGGCCTTATGGGCTACACCTTC

j_gene: TRBJ2-5
v_gene: TRBV30
d_gene: NA
abundance: NA
CDR3aa: CAWRLAGVETQYF
CDR3nt: TGTGCCTGGAGGCTGGCCGGGGTTGAGACCCAGTACTTC

j_gene: TRBJ2-5
v_gene: TRBV10-3
d_gene: TRBD2
abundance: NA
CDR3aa: CAYAQGGETQYF
CDR3nt: TGTGCCTACGCGCAGGGAGGGGAGACCCAGTACTTC

j_gene: TRBJ2-1
v_gene: TRBV4-3
d_gene: NA
abundance: NA
CDR3aa: CASSQVGVNEQFF
CDR3nt: TGCGCCAGCAGCCAAGTGGGGGTCAATGAGCAGTTCTTC

j_gene: TRBJ2-3
v_gene: TRBV9
d_gene: NA
abundance: NA
CDR3aa: CASSVAFSDTQYF
CDR3nt: TGTGCCAGCAGCGTAGCTTTTTCCGATACGCAGTATTTT

j_gene: TRBJ2-1
v_gene: TRBV7-9
d_gene: NA
abundance: NA
CDR3aa: CASSLGVLPGQFF
CDR3nt: TGTGCCAGCAGCTTAGGGGTCCTCCCGGGGCAGTTCTTC

j_gene: TRBJ1-2
v_gene: TRBV24-1
d_gene: NA
abundance: NA
CDR3aa: CATSDSDTYGYTF
CDR3nt: TGTGCCACCAGTGATTCGGACACCTATGGCTACACCTTC

j_gene: TRBJ2-5
v_gene: TRBV7-6
d_gene: TRBD2
abundance: once
CDR3aa: CASSLGGTSGIQETQYF
CDR3nt: TGTGCCAGCAGCTTAGGGGGGACTAGCGGTATCCAAGAGACCCAGTACTTC

j_gene: TRBJ1-2
v_gene: TRBV5-4
d_gene: TRBD1
abundance: NA
CDR3aa: CASSPGQGRGYTF
CDR3nt: TGTGCCAGCAGCCCGGGACAGGGGCGAGGCTACACCTTC

j_gene: TRBJ2-7
v_gene: TRBV14
d_gene: TRBD1
abundance: NA
CDR3aa: CASSQDRGTGISEQYF
CDR3nt: TGTGCCAGCAGCCAAGATCGTGGGACAGGGATATCCGAGCAGTACTTC

j_gene: TRBJ2-7
v_gene: TRBV2
d_gene: NA
abundance: NA
CDR3aa: CASSSYRVSEQYF
CDR3nt: TGTGCCAGCAGTAGCTACAGGGTGAGTGAGCAGTACTTC